The TCR beta chain under discussion was sequenced for a study of CD8 T cells in Susac syndrome. CDR1 LGHDT and CDR2 YNNKEL come from the germline V gene (reference sequence). V lost 1 base, J lost 6 bases, and 10 bases lay in between. The CDR3 runs to 13 residues. When the RNA was reverse transcribed, random hexamers were used with an input of about 0.5 to 1 ug. An immunoSEQ multiplex PCR amplified TCR beta CDR3 over 54 Vbeta and 13 Jbeta. MiXCR, run by TCRdb on the immunoSEQ multiplex PCR reads, gives a single entry per CDR3 protein. The table records 120,000 to 150,000 distinct CDR3 sequences, less than 95% of them present only once. Peripheral blood CD8+ and CD4+ T cells were profiled by TCR beta sequencing.

This receptor was taken from a human donor in good health. V and J are TRBV3-1 and TRBJ2-7, with D possibly TRBD2 on 6 matching bases. Sequenced sample: CD4+ T cells from PBMCs. The CDR3 spells CASSQVEGGEQYF. CDR3 bases: TGTGCCAGCAGCCAAGTCGAGGGAGGCGAGCAGTACTTC.